The rows below give T cell receptor beta chains drawn from one sample of a study of T cell changes during pregnancy in multiple sclerosis. Assay: immunoSEQ multiplex PCR; the TCRdb copy retains only in-frame clones and omits some. The sample shows 55,000 to 70,000 clones, 92% of them seen only once. Sequenced here: peripheral blood, sampled in the second trimester of pregnancy. These receptors came from a female donor in good health, enrolled as a control in a pregnancy study. The CDR3 runs from the conserved cysteine through the conserved F or W. The order of the fields is CDR3 DNA, CDR3 protein, clone size, D gene, V gene, J gene. The D gene is left open where the match is weak. Not every row has a clone size; where given, it reads once, few, many or a size class.

TGTGCCAGCAGTTTATTCTTGGACAGATCCTACGAGCAGTACTTC	CASSLFLDRSYEQYF	once	.	TRBV27	TRBJ2-7
TGTGCCAGCAGCTTGTCAGAGGGCTCCTACAATGAGCAGTTCTTC	CASSLSEGSYNEQFF	.	.	TRBV7-3	TRBJ2-1
TGTGCCAGCAGCGTAGAGGGGGCGATGGACGGGGAGCTGTTTTTT	CASSVEGAMDGELFF	few	TRBD1	TRBV9	TRBJ2-2
TGTGCCAGCAGTCATGGGGGACAGCGCTACGAGCAGTACTTC	CASSHGGQRYEQYF	.	TRBD1	TRBV6-1	TRBJ2-7
TGTGCCAGCACGGGAGTAACTTGGGAGCAGTACTTC	CASTGVTWEQYF	.	.	TRBV28	TRBJ2-7
TGTGCCAGCAGCCCTCGTCGTACGGGAAACGAGCAGTACTTC	CASSPRRTGNEQYF	.	.	TRBV7-8	TRBJ2-7
TGTGCCAGCAGCCCAAGTATCAGCCAAGAGACCCAGTACTTC	CASSPSISQETQYF	.	.	TRBV4-2	TRBJ2-5
TGTGCCAGCAGTTACTCCGGGACAGGGCTTACAGATACGCAGTATTTT	CASSYSGTGLTDTQYF	.	TRBD1	TRBV6-5	TRBJ2-3
TGTGCCAGCAGCCGGGGACTAGCGGGAGAAGAGACCCAGTACTTC	CASSRGLAGEETQYF	.	TRBD2	TRBV7-8	TRBJ2-5
TGTGCCAGCAGCTTGGAGGGGTGGAACACTGAAGCTTTCTTT	CASSLEGWNTEAFF	.	.	TRBV7-3	TRBJ1-1
TGCGCCAGCAGCCAACTACTGACTAGCGGGTATGGGGAGGGAGAGCAGTTCTTC	CASSQLLTSGYGEGEQFF	once	TRBD2	TRBV4-1	TRBJ2-1
TGTGCCAGCAGTTTCCCCAGCTCCTACAATGAGCAGTTCTTC	CASSFPSSYNEQFF	.	.	TRBV27	TRBJ2-1
TGTGCCAGCAGCCAAGATCCAGTTGGGAGCGGAGGAGGCCGGGGCACAGATACGCAGTATTTT	CASSQDPVGSGGGRGTDTQYF	.	.	TRBV4-2	TRBJ2-3
TGCAGCGCCTTGACTAGCGGGAGTAAAGATGAGCAGTTCTTC	CSALTSGSKDEQFF	.	TRBD2	TRBV29-1	TRBJ2-1
TGTGCCTGGAGTGTCCTCGGGAGTCAGCCCCAGCATTTT	CAWSVLGSQPQHF	.	.	TRBV30	TRBJ1-5
TGTGCCAGCAGTGAAGGGGACAGCGCAGTCTACGAGCAGTACTTC	CASSEGDSAVYEQYF	.	TRBD1	TRBV6-1	TRBJ2-7
TGTGCCAGCAGTTCGACAGGACGGTATGGCTACACCTTC	CASSSTGRYGYTF	few	.	TRBV7-2	TRBJ1-2
TGTGCCAGTAGTTCGAGGGGGACGAACACCGGGGAGCTGTTTTTT	CASSSRGTNTGELFF	.	.	TRBV19	TRBJ2-2
TGTGCCAGCAGCCTTCAGGGACAGGTGAACACTGAAGCTTTCTTT	CASSLQGQVNTEAFF	.	TRBD1	TRBV5-8	TRBJ1-1
TGTGCCAGCAGTTACATGGAGGGTGTCGGCGAGCAGTACTTC	CASSYMEGVGEQYF	.	.	TRBV6-6	TRBJ2-7
TGTGCCAGCAGCCCCGGACAGAACCTCTATGGCTACACCTTC	CASSPGQNLYGYTF	.	.	TRBV14	TRBJ1-2
TGTGCCAGCAGTACCCCCACGGAGCTCCGACAGCCCCAGCATTTT	CASSTPTELRQPQHF	.	.	TRBV28	TRBJ1-5
TGCGCCAGCAGCTTGCGAACAGAGTCAACTAATGAAAAACTGTTTTTT	CASSLRTESTNEKLFF	.	.	TRBV4-1	TRBJ1-4
TGCAGCGTTGAGGGACAAAGGAAACTGGCTGAAGCTTTCTTT	CSVEGQRKLAEAFF	.	.	TRBV29-1	TRBJ1-1
TGTGCCAGCATCCGGGTTCCACTTTCTCCCGGGGAGCTGTTTTTT	CASIRVPLSPGELFF	.	.	TRBV7-9	TRBJ2-2
TGTGCCAGCAGCTTAAGCCGAGAAAATGAGCAGTTCTTC	CASSLSRENEQFF	.	.	TRBV7-2	TRBJ2-1
TGTGCCAGTAGTATAGGGACAGGGGGCGCGGTGGCTTTCTTT	CASSIGTGGAVAFF	.	TRBD1	TRBV19	TRBJ1-1
TGCGCCAGCAGCTTGAGGGGTAGGGGCACTGAAGCTTTCTTT	CASSLRGRGTEAFF	.	.	TRBV5-1	TRBJ1-1
TGTGCCAGCAGAAAACTAGCGGGAGGGGACAATGAGCAGTTCTTC	CASRKLAGGDNEQFF	.	TRBD2	TRBV6-1	TRBJ2-1
TGTGCCAGCAGCCTTAGCGGGGGGGGGTACAATGAGCAGTTCTTC	CASSLSGGGYNEQFF	.	TRBD2	TRBV7-9	TRBJ2-1
TGTGCCAGTACTCCAGGGCTATATCAAAACAATGAGCAGTTCTTC	CASTPGLYQNNEQFF	.	.	TRBV28	TRBJ2-1
TGCGCCAGCAGCATCGGGACTAGCGGGAGTCGCGAGACCCAGTACTTC	CASSIGTSGSRETQYF	.	TRBD2	TRBV5-1	TRBJ2-5
TGTGCCAGCAGTTTGGGGGGGCCGGAGACCCAGTACTTC	CASSLGGPETQYF	.	.	TRBV27	TRBJ2-5
TGTGCCAGCCGAGACCGGGACAGGGACCGAGAGACCCAGTACTTC	CASRDRDRDRETQYF	.	TRBD1	TRBV6-5	TRBJ2-5
TGTGCCAGCAGCTTGGCAGGGCAGAACACTGAAGCTTTCTTT	CASSLAGQNTEAFF	.	.	TRBV7-9	TRBJ1-1
TGTGCCAGCAGTTTTCGGGAAATCTCTGGGGCCAACGTCCTGACTTTC	CASSFREISGANVLTF	.	.	TRBV28	TRBJ2-6
TGTGCCAGCAGCCCCGGGAAGGGAAGGATCTCTGGGGCCAACGTCCTGACTTTC	CASSPGKGRISGANVLTF	.	.	TRBV21-1	TRBJ2-6
TGTGCCTGGAGGGGCCGCGGGACTAATGAAAAACTGTTTTTT	CAWRGRGTNEKLFF	.	.	TRBV30	TRBJ1-4
TGTGCCAGCAGTGAACCTATCAGGGGGTACCAAGAGACCCAGTACTTC	CASSEPIRGYQETQYF	.	TRBD1	TRBV6-1	TRBJ2-5
TGTGCCAGCAGCCGCCGGGGTTCTAATTCACCCCTCCACTTT	CASSRRGSNSPLHF	.	.	TRBV5-6	TRBJ1-6
TGTGCCAGTAGGGACGCTGGGGTAGCGGGGGGACGCTACAATGAGCAGTTCTTC	CASRDAGVAGGRYNEQFF	.	TRBD2	TRBV19	TRBJ2-1
TGTGCCAGCAGTTCCAGGACAGGGAACACTGAAGCTTTCTTT	CASSSRTGNTEAFF	once	TRBD1	TRBV28	TRBJ1-1
TGCGCCAGCAGCTCCAGACAGGGGCCTATCTACGAGCAGTACTTC	CASSSRQGPIYEQYF	.	TRBD1	TRBV5-1	TRBJ2-7
TGTGCCAGCAGCCCCGAGGTTCGCGGCACAGATACGCAGTATTTT	CASSPEVRGTDTQYF	.	.	TRBV5-6	TRBJ2-3
TGTGCCAGCTCACCAGGGGACAGGGCCCTGAACACCGGGGAGCTGTTTTTT	CASSPGDRALNTGELFF	.	TRBD1	TRBV18	TRBJ2-2
TGTGCCAGCGCTTCAACTAGCGGGAGGCAGGGGACCGGGGAGCTGTTTTTT	CASASTSGRQGTGELFF	.	TRBD2	TRBV2	TRBJ2-2